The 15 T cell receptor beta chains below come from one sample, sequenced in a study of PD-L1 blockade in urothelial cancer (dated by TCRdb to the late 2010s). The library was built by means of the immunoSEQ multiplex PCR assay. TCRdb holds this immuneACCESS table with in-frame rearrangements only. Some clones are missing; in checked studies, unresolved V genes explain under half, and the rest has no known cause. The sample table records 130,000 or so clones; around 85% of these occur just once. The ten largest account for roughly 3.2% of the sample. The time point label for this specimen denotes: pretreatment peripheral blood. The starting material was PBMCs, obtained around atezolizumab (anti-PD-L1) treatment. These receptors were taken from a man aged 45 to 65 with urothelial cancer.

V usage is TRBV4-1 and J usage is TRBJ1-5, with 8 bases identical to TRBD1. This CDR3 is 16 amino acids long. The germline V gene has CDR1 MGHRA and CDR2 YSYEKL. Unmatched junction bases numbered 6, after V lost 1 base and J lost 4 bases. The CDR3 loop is CASSQGGQGFNQPQHF. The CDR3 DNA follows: TGCGCCAGCAGCCAAGGAGGACAGGGTTTTAATCAGCCCCAGCATTTT.

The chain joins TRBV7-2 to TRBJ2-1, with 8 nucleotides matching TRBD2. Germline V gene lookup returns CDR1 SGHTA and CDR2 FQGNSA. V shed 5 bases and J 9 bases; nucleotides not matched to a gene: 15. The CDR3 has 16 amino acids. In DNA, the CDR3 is TGTGCCAGCAGCCCTTCCCCAAGCGGGAGTAGGAGTGAGCAGTTCTTC. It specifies CASSPSPSGSRSEQFF.

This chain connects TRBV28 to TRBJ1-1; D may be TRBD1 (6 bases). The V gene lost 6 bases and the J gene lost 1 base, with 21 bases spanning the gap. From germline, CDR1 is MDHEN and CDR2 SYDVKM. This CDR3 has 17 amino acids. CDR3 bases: TGTGCCAGCAGCCTTTGGGCGACGGGACACCGGAACACTGAAGCTTTCTTT. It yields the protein CASSLWATGHRNTEAFF.

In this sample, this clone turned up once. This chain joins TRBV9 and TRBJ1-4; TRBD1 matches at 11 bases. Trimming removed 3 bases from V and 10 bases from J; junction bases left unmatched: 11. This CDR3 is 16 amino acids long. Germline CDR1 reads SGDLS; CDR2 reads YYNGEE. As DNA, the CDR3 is TGTGCCAGCAGCGCCCCGGACAGGGGGCAAGGAGGAAAACTGTTTTTT. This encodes CASSAPDRGQGGKLFF.

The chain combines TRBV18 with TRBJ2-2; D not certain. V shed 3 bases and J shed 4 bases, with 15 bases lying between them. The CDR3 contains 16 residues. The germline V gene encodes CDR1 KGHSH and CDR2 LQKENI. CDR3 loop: CASSPRQYEFTGELFF. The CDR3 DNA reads TGTGCCAGCTCACCCAGGCAGTATGAATTCACCGGGGAGCTGTTTTTT.

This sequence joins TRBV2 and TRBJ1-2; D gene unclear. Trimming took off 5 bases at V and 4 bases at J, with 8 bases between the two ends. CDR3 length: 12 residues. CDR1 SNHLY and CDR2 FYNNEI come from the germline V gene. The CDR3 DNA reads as TGTGCCAGCAGTACCGGACTCTATGGCTACACCTTC. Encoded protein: CASSTGLYGYTF.

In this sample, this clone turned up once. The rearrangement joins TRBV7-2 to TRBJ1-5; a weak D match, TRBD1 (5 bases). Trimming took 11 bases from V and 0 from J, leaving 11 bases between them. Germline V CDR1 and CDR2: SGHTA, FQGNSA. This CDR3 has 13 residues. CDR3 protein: CAGATYSNQPQHF. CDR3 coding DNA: TGTGCCGGGGCTACTTATAGCAATCAGCCCCAGCATTTT.

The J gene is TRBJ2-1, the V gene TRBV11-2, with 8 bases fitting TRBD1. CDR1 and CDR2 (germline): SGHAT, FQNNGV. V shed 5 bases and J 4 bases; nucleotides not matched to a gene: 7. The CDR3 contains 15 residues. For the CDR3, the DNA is TGTGCCAGCAGCCATAGACAGGGGAGATACAATGAGCAGTTCTTC. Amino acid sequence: CASSHRQGRYNEQFF. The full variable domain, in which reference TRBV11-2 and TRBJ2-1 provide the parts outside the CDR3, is EAGVAQSPRYKIIEKRQSVAFWCNPISGHATLYWYQQILGQGPKLLIQFQNNGVVDDSQLPKDRFSAERLKGVDSTLKIQPAKLEDSAVYLCASSHRQGRYNEQFFGPGTRLTVL.

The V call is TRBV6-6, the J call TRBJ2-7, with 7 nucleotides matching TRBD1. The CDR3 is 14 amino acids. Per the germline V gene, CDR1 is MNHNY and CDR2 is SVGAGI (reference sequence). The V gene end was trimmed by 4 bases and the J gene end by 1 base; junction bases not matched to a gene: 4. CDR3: CASSSWTGSYEQYF. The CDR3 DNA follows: TGTGCCAGCAGTTCCTGGACAGGATCCTACGAGCAGTACTTC.

The CDR3 reads CASNPGGVTNTEAFF. The CDR3 DNA is TGTGCCAGCAACCCGGGGGGGGTGACGAACACTGAAGCTTTCTTT. The V call is TRBV5-4, the J call TRBJ1-1, with D tentatively TRBD1 (5 bases). V dropped 6 bases and J dropped 1 base, with 16 bases sitting between them. Germline CDR1 reads SGHNT; CDR2 reads YYREEE (reference sequence). The CDR3 totals 15 residues.

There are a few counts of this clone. This chain's CDR3 is CASSFTGGGELFF. The CDR3 DNA reads as TGTGCCAGCAGCTTTACAGGGGGCGGGGAGCTGTTTTTT. This sequence joins TRBV5-5 and TRBJ2-2; the match to TRBD1 covers 8 bases. Looked up from germline, CDR1 is SGHKS and CDR2 is YYEKEE (reference sequence). The CDR3 spans 13 residues. V lost 2 bases and J lost 7; bases outside the gene matches: 1. The full variable domain, rest sourced from reference TRBV5-5 and TRBJ2-2, is DAGVTQSPTHLIKTRGQQVTLRCSPISGHKSVSWYQQVLGQGPQFIFQYYEKEERGRGNFPDRFSARQFPNYSSELNVNALLLGDSALYLCASSFTGGGELFFGEGSRLTVL.

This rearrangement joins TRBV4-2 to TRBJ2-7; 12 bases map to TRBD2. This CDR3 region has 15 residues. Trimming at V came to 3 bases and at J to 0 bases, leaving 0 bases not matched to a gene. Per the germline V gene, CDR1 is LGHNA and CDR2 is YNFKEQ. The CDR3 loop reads CASSQTSGSSYEQYF. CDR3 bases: TGTGCCAGCAGCCAGACTAGCGGGAGCTCCTACGAGCAGTACTTC.

The CDR3 loop reads CASRMTTSGNTIYF. CDR3 coding DNA: TGTGCCAGCAGAATGACAACCTCTGGAAACACCATATATTTT. V usage is TRBV6-6 and J usage is TRBJ1-3; D remains unclear. The V end lost 6 bases, the J end lost 0 bases, and 9 bases lay between the germline ends. CDR3 length: 14 amino acids. From germline, CDR1 is MNHNY and CDR2 SVGAGI (reference sequence).

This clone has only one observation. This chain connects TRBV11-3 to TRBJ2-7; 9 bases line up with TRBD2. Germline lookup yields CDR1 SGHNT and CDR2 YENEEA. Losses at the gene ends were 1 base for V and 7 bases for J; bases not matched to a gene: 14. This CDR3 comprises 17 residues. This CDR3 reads CASSLGRLAGFLWEQYF. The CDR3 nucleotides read TGTGCCAGCAGCTTAGGCCGTCTAGCGGGATTCCTGTGGGAGCAGTACTTC. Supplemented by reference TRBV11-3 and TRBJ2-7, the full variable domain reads EAGVVQSPRYKIIEKKQPVAFWCNPISGHNTLYWYLQNLGQGPELLIRYENEEAVDDSQLPKDRFSAERLKGVDSTLKIQPAELGDSAVYLCASSLGRLAGFLWEQYFGPGTRLTVT.

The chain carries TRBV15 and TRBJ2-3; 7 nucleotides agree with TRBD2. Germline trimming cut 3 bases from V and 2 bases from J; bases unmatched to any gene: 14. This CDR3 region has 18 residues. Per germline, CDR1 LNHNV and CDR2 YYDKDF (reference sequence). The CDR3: CATSRGDSSAGATDTQYF. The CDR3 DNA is TGTGCCACCAGCAGGGGGGACTCATCGGCGGGAGCCACAGATACGCAGTATTTT.